This entry lists 20 T cell receptor beta chains sequenced from one sample in a study of PD-1 blockade in classical Hodgkin lymphoma. Measured with immunoSEQ multiplex PCR; TCRdb has only the in-frame clones, and not every one. The table lists about 52,000 clones, about 89% of them singletons. Stated time point: cycle 4 day 1 (C4D1), after 5 to 7 weeks of nivolumab. All the patients suffered relapse after autologous stem cell transplantation, and brentuximab vedotin exposure differed. Sequencing was performed on peripheral blood mononuclear cells (PBMCs), taken before the fourth cycle of nivolumab. The receptors were gathered from a human donor with classical Hodgkin lymphoma.

The chain recombines TRBV5-4 with TRBJ1-1, with 7 bases lining up with TRBD1. Germline values: CDR1 SGHNT, CDR2 YYREEE (reference sequence). The V segment lost 5 bases and the J segment 1 base; nucleotides outside the gene matches: 2. CDR3 size: 13 residues. Here the CDR3 reads CASSRTGNTEAFF. CDR3 nucleotides: TGTGCCAGCAGTCGGACAGGGAACACTGAAGCTTTCTTT.

This sequence joins TRBV4-2 and TRBJ1-4; no reliable D call. CDR1 is LGHNA, CDR2 YNFKEQ, per germline. V lost 0 bases and J 5 bases, leaving 13 bases between the germline ends. There are 16 residues in the CDR3. CDR3 coding DNA: TGTGCCAGCAGCCAAGATCTTGCCACCAGGAATGAAAAACTGTTTTTT. Its protein is CASSQDLATRNEKLFF.

V gene TRBV6-5 combines with J gene TRBJ1-1; D is perhaps TRBD1 (5 bases). The CDR3 contains 13 residues. Germline CDR1 and CDR2: MNHEY and SVGAGI. V lost 0 bases and J lost 10, with 12 bases in between. In DNA form, the CDR3 reads TGTGCCAGCAGTTACTCCAGCCTTGGGGGAGCTTTCTTT. It yields the protein CASSYSSLGGAFF.

The V call is TRBV5-1, the J call TRBJ2-7; 10 nucleotides align to TRBD2. The CDR3 has 15 residues. Germline CDR1 and CDR2: SGHRS and YFSETQ. With 0 bases clipped from V and 1 base from J, the junction kept 1 base outside the gene matches. DNA of the CDR3: TGCGCCAGCAGCTTGGCTAGCGGGAGATCCTACGAGCAGTACTTC. Its translation is CASSLASGRSYEQYF. Full variable domain (rest looked up from reference TRBV5-1 and TRBJ2-7): KAGVTQTPRYLIKTRGQQVTLSCSPISGHRSVSWYQQTPGQGLQFLFEYFSETQRNKGNFPGRFSGRQFSNSRSEMNVSTLELGDSALYLCASSLASGRSYEQYFGPGTRLTVT.

There are a few counts of this clone. The gene calls are TRBV5-4 and TRBJ2-7; D is perhaps TRBD1 (7 bases). Germline loops: CDR1 SGHNT, CDR2 YYREEE (reference sequence). The V gene lost 1 base and the J gene lost 3 bases, with 11 bases spanning the gap. This CDR3 is 14 amino acids long. DNA of the CDR3: TGTGCCAGCAGCTTGCGGGGGACAGTCTACGAGCAGTACTTC. Its protein product is CASSLRGTVYEQYF. Looking up the rest from reference TRBV5-4 and TRBJ2-7 gives the full variable domain: ETGVTQSPTHLIKTRGQQVTLRCSSQSGHNTVSWYQQALGQGPQFIFQYYREEENGRGNFPPRFSGLQFPNYSSELNVNALELDDSALYLCASSLRGTVYEQYFGPGTRLTVT.

The chain joins TRBV14 to TRBJ1-1; D unresolved. Trimming left V 2 bases short and J 1 base short, with 14 bases between. Germline values: CDR1 SGHDN, CDR2 FVKESK. The CDR3 has 16 amino acids. CDR3: CASSQSLGRTNTEAFF. CDR3 DNA: TGTGCCAGCAGCCAATCTCTGGGGAGAACGAACACTGAAGCTTTCTTT.

The chain has TRBV27 and TRBJ2-3, with 7 bases that match TRBD2. CDR1 and CDR2 from the germline V gene are MNHEY and SMNVEV (reference sequence). Trimming at V came to 6 bases and at J to 0 bases, leaving 12 bases not matched to a gene. The CDR3 is 17 residues long. The CDR3 DNA follows: TGTGCCAGCAGACCCTCCAAGACTAGCAGAAGCACAGATACGCAGTATTTT. This codes for CASRPSKTSRSTDTQYF.

The chain couples TRBV28 to TRBJ2-7; no reliable D call. This CDR3 region has 12 residues. Germline assignment: CDR1 MDHEN and CDR2 SYDVKM. V lost 5 bases, J lost 5 bases, and 10 bases lay in between. The CDR3 nucleotides read TGTGCCAGCAGTCCCCCCCGCAACGAGCAGTACTTC. It is translated as CASSPPRNEQYF.

CDR3 residues: CASSQEGQGEDIQYF. CDR3 DNA: TGTGCCAGCAGCCAAGAGGGGCAGGGTGAAGACATTCAGTACTTC. This chain joins TRBV14 and TRBJ2-4; maybe TRBD1 (5 bases). The V gene's germline CDR1 is SGHDN and CDR2 FVKESK. The CDR3 contains 15 residues. V lost 0 bases and J 8 bases, leaving 14 bases between the germline ends.

The chain has TRBV11-2 and TRBJ2-7, with 13 bases lining up with TRBD2. This CDR3 contains 16 residues. Trimming took 5 bases from V and 3 from J; bases not matched to a gene: 7. The germline CDR1 and CDR2 sequences are SGHAT and FQNNGV. The CDR3 DNA sequence: TGTGCCAGCAGCGCGACGACTAGCGGGGGGCTCTACGAGCAGTACTTC. Its translation: CASSATTSGGLYEQYF.

This chain links TRBV2 with TRBJ2-5; D unresolved. Germline V gives CDR1 SNHLY, CDR2 FYNNEI. CDR3 length: 13 residues. V lost 2 bases and J 5 bases, leaving 9 bases between the germline ends. The CDR3 region is CASSEHLGETQYF. DNA for the CDR3: TGTGCCAGCAGTGAACATTTGGGGGAGACCCAGTACTTC.

The chain has TRBV21-1 and TRBJ1-1; the table calls TRBD1, which could not be checked here. TRBV21-1 is given as a pseudogene. The CDR3 sequence is 17 residues long. The CDR3 reads CASSKNPRGRGNTEAFF. The CDR3 coding sequence is TGTGCCAGCAGCAAAAACCCCAGGGGGCGAGGGAACACTGAAGCTTTCTTT.

The V gene is TRBV29-1, the J gene TRBJ1-6; TRBD1 aligns across 8 bases. V lost 6 bases and J lost 7; bases outside the gene matches: 5. There are 13 residues in the CDR3. Germline V gives CDR1 SQVTM, CDR2 ANQGSEA. This CDR3 reads CSVGRDRNSPLHF. DNA of the CDR3: TGCAGCGTAGGGAGGGACAGGAATTCACCCCTCCACTTT.

V and J are TRBV29-1 and TRBJ1-1; no clear D. V was pared by 1 base and J by 3 bases, with 6 bases between. The CDR3 spans 12 residues. The V gene's germline CDR1 is SQVTM and CDR2 ANQGSEA. CDR3 protein: CSVEGLDTEAFF. In nucleotides, the CDR3 is TGCAGCGTTGAAGGGCTTGACACTGAAGCTTTCTTT.

The rearrangement joins TRBV15 to TRBJ2-1, with TRBD2 matching 9 bases. The CDR3 runs to 14 residues. V lost 1 base, J lost 7 bases, and 2 bases stayed unmatched. Germline CDR1 is LNHNV and CDR2 is YYDKDF (reference sequence). Written as DNA, the CDR3 is TGTGCCACCAGCAGAGGTCTAGCGGGGAATGAGCAGTTCTTC. This sequence encodes CATSRGLAGNEQFF.

This clone was seen only a few times. The V call is TRBV18, the J call TRBJ1-5; the D is unclear. The CDR3 runs to 13 residues. The V end was cut by 2 bases, the J end by 5 bases, with 7 bases between. Germline CDR1 reads KGHSH; CDR2 reads LQKENI. The CDR3 spells CASSPGYDQPQHF. The CDR3 DNA is TGTGCCAGCTCACCAGGGTACGATCAGCCCCAGCATTTT.

V gene TRBV5-1 combines with J gene TRBJ2-2; D is unresolved. The length of the CDR3 is 11 residues. Germline V lookup: CDR1 SGHRS, CDR2 YFSETQ. V dropped 8 bases and J dropped 0 bases, with 2 bases sitting between them. The CDR3 nucleotides are TGCGCCAGAACGAACACCGGGGAGCTGTTTTTT. Its translation: CARTNTGELFF.

This clone has only one observation. J is TRBJ2-2 and V is TRBV7-3; D remains unclear. V dropped 1 base and J dropped 7 bases, with 1 base sitting between them. CDR1 and CDR2 (germline): SGHTA, FQGTGA. This CDR3 has 11 amino acids. The CDR3 bases are TGTGCCAGCAGCTTAAACGGGGAGCTGTTTTTT. Residues: CASSLNGELFF.

The chain employs TRBV28 and TRBJ1-5; possibly TRBD1 for D (5 bases). V was trimmed by 6 bases and J by 8 bases, leaving 17 bases between them. Germline V lookup: CDR1 MDHEN, CDR2 SYDVKM. This CDR3 contains 14 residues. CDR3: CASSPGAGWKPQHF. The CDR3 DNA is TGTGCCAGCAGCCCTGGGGCAGGTTGGAAGCCCCAGCATTTT.

The rearrangement links TRBV4-1 to TRBJ2-1; 7 bases map to TRBD2. Trimming took 4 bases from V and 3 from J; bases not matched to a gene: 12. This CDR3 comprises 17 residues. CDR1 and CDR2 (germline): MGHRA, YSYEKL. The CDR3 protein is CASSPSVERGRYNEQFF. Here the CDR3 DNA reads TGCGCCAGCAGCCCCTCCGTCGAGCGGGGACGCTACAATGAGCAGTTCTTC.